These 19 T cell receptor beta chains were sequenced from one sample in a study of regulatory T cells in long-lasting Graves disease. Relying on iRepertoire HTBI primers and Arm-PCR of CDR3 regions, the team built TCR beta libraries. TCRdb reanalysed the multiplex PCR reads using MiXCR and keeps one entry per CDR3 protein. The sample has about 610,000 distinct CDR3 sequences, 15% to 20% seen once; the top ten hold around 13%. Regarding time point: newly diagnosed GD, antithyroid drugs for less than 3 months. From PBMCs, RNA was extracted and then used to make the TCR library. These data are also associated with another study on T cells in Graves' hyperthyroidism and ophthalmopathy.

The sample consisted of peripheral blood mononuclear cells (PBMCs), taken at new diagnosis, from a patient treated with antithyroid drugs. These receptors originate from a man younger than 35 with Graves disease.

There are many counts of this clonotype. The chain joins TRBV30 to TRBJ1-5, with a possible D match to TRBD1 (5 bases). V lost 1 base to trimming and J lost 7 bases, with 14 bases between them. The CDR3 is 14 amino acids. CDR1 is GTSNPN, CDR2 SVGIG, per germline (reference sequence). CDR3 amino acids: CAWSEGQGDQPQHF. CDR3 bases: TGTGCCTGGAGTGAAGGGCAGGGCGACCAGCCCCAGCATTTT.

In regard to this clonotype: It may be a read error: a sequence one base away is much more abundant. The chain carries TRBV28 and TRBJ2-7; TRBD2 matches 8 bases. After removal of 6 bases from V and 7 bases from J, the junction contained 23 bases not matched to a gene. The CDR3 consists of 18 residues. CDR1 is MDHEN, CDR2 SYDVKM, per germline. The DNA for the CDR3 is TGTGCCAGCAGCCCCGCGGATAGCGGGGCCACCTGGGCCCGGGAGCAGTACTTC. Residues: CASSPADSGATWAREQYF.

The chain combines TRBV6-2 or TRBV6-3 with TRBJ1-1; D is ambiguous. The CDR3 runs 16 residues. Trimming removed 2 bases from V and 1 base from J, with 14 bases in between. Germline values: CDR1 MNHEY, CDR2 SVGEGT. This CDR3 reads CASSYPPGYKNTEAFF. The CDR3 nucleotides are TGTGCCAGCAGTTACCCCCCCGGGTATAAGAACACTGAAGCTTTCTTT.

The table lists this clonotype with many counts. The V and J genes are TRBV5-5 and TRBJ1-2, with D maybe TRBD1 (6 bases). V lost 0 bases and J lost 3, with 12 bases in between. This CDR3 is built from 15 residues. The germline CDR1 and CDR2 sequences are SGHKS and YYEKEE (reference sequence). The CDR3 DNA follows: TGTGCCAGCAGCTTGGGTGGGGGGCTTGACTATGGCTACACCTTC. Residues: CASSLGGGLDYGYTF.

This rearrangement joins TRBV5-1 to TRBJ1-6, with D perhaps matching TRBD1 (5 bases). The CDR3 has 15 amino acids. Per the germline V gene, CDR1 is SGHRS and CDR2 is YFSETQ. V was shortened by 0 bases and J by 4 bases, with 8 bases between the two germline ends. The CDR3 nucleotides are TGCGCCAGCAGCTTGGACAGGCCTTATAATTCACCCCTCCACTTT. It yields the protein CASSLDRPYNSPLHF.

V gene TRBV19 combines with J gene TRBJ1-3; no reliable D call. CDR1 is LNHDA, CDR2 SQIVND, per germline (reference sequence). The length of the CDR3 is 18 residues. V gave up 3 bases and J gave up 0 bases, with 18 bases separating them. CDR3 in DNA: TGTGCCAGTAGTATCTCTACGGCGGAAAGAATCTCTGGAAACACCATATATTTT. Translation gives CASSISTAERISGNTIYF.

This chain uses TRBV13 with TRBJ2-2, with TRBD2 matching 11 bases. With V trimmed by 5 bases and J by 7 bases, 9 bases remained unmatched. The V gene's germline CDR1 is PRHDT and CDR2 FYEKMQ (reference sequence). The CDR3 extends over 16 amino acids. CDR3 loop: CASSPKRLAGYGELFF. In DNA form, the CDR3 reads TGTGCCAGCAGCCCGAAAAGACTAGCGGGATACGGGGAGCTGTTTTTT.

This rearrangement joins TRBV7-9 to TRBJ2-3; 11 bases line up with TRBD2. J lost 8 bases, V lost 4 bases, and 5 bases had no gene match. Per germline, CDR1 SEHNR and CDR2 FQNEAQ (reference sequence). This CDR3 is 14 amino acids long. In DNA form, the CDR3 reads TGTGCCAGCAGCTCTTTAGCGGGAGGGACTACGCAGTATTTT. Its protein product is CASSSLAGGTTQYF.

This clonotype showed up just a few times. This chain connects TRBV9 to TRBJ2-7, with 9 positions matching TRBD2. The CDR3 has 15 residues. J lost 3 bases, V lost 2 bases, and 6 bases had no gene match. CDR1 and CDR2 (germline): SGDLS, YYNGEE. This CDR3 is CASSVTGTSYYEQYF. The CDR3 nucleotides are TGTGCCAGCAGCGTGACCGGGACTAGCTACTACGAGCAGTACTTC.

The chain has TRBV20-1 and TRBJ2-1; TRBD1 aligns across 7 bases. Germline trimming cut 3 bases from V and 6 bases from J; bases unmatched to any gene: 5. This CDR3 is built from 13 residues. Germline-derived CDR1 and CDR2 are DFQATT and SNEGSKA (reference sequence). CDR3 loop: CSASRGQVNEQFF. The CDR3 DNA sequence: TGCAGTGCTAGCCGCGGACAGGTCAATGAGCAGTTCTTC.

V is TRBV6-5 and J is TRBJ2-7; D is unclear. Germline CDR1 MNHEY, CDR2 SVGAGI. This CDR3 spans 14 amino acids. V shed 2 bases and J shed 2 bases, with 10 bases lying between them. The CDR3 protein is CASSYASEAYEQYF. The CDR3 nucleotides are TGTGCCAGCAGTTACGCAAGTGAGGCCTACGAGCAGTACTTC.

The rearrangement joins TRBV2 to TRBJ2-3; D gene uncertain. The germline gives CDR1 SNHLY, CDR2 FYNNEI. The CDR3 has 15 amino acids. Trimming removed 1 base from V and 0 bases from J, with 8 bases in between. CDR3 nucleotide sequence: TGTGCCAGCAGTGAAGTATCATTGAGCACAGATACGCAGTATTTT. Its protein is CASSEVSLSTDTQYF.

This clonotype was seen ten or more times. The rearrangement links TRBV20-1 to TRBJ2-1, with 7 bases matching TRBD1. CDR3 size: 14 residues. CDR1 and CDR2 (germline): DFQATT, SNEGSKA (reference sequence). CDR3 coding DNA: TGCAGCGCCCCAGGGGGAAGCTCCTACAATGAGCAGTTCTTC. This sequence encodes CSAPGGSSYNEQFF.

This clonotype was picked up a small number of times. J is TRBJ2-6 and V is TRBV3-1, with 8 bases lining up with TRBD1. Trimming took 4 bases from V and 4 from J; bases not matched to a gene: 12. The CDR3 totals 18 residues. The germline V gene encodes CDR1 LGHDT and CDR2 YNNKEL (reference sequence). CDR3 bases: TGTGCCAGCAGCCCGAGACAGGGGACGGCCTCAGGGGCCAACGTCCTGACTTTC. Its protein is CASSPRQGTASGANVLTF. Looking up the rest from reference TRBV3-1 and TRBJ2-6 gives the full variable domain: DTAVSQTPKYLVTQMGNDKSIKCEQNLGHDTMYWYKQDSKKFLKIMFSYNNKELIINETVPNRFSPKSPDKAHLNLHINSLELGDSAVYFCASSPRQGTASGANVLTFGAGSRLTVL.

Concerning this clonotype: Since a much larger clone is just one base distant, this may be a read error. V is TRBV10-3 and J is TRBJ2-7; D remains ambiguous. The germline V gene has CDR1 ENHRY and CDR2 SYGVKD. The CDR3 sequence is 12 residues long. CDR3 sequence: CTISHGNGEQYF. CDR3 in DNA: TGTACCATCAGTCATGGAAACGGCGAGCAGTACTTC.

The sample holds many counts of this clonotype. The V call is TRBV11-2, the J call TRBJ2-2; the match to TRBD2 covers 11 bases. The V gene's germline CDR1 is SGHAT and CDR2 FQNNGV. The CDR3 is 19 amino acids. With V trimmed by 1 base and J by 5 bases, 12 bases remained unmatched. CDR3 sequence: CASSLVALAGVPGTGELFF. The CDR3 nucleotides read TGTGCCAGCAGCTTAGTCGCACTAGCGGGAGTTCCCGGTACCGGGGAGCTGTTTTTT.

This clonotype appeared many times. The CDR3 DNA sequence: TGTGCCAGCAGCCCGTCGAGGTCCAACACTGAAGCTTTCTTT. Encoded protein: CASSPSRSNTEAFF. The chain joins TRBV3-1 to TRBJ1-1; D ambiguous. The germline V gene has CDR1 LGHDT and CDR2 YNNKEL (reference sequence). This CDR3 spans 14 amino acids. V was clipped by 4 bases and J by 2 bases, with 11 bases between them.

This clonotype was counted a few times. The chain is built from TRBV6-2 or TRBV6-3 and TRBJ2-7, with D maybe TRBD2 (5 bases). V was cut by 5 bases and J by 2 bases, with 10 bases left in between. The CDR3 has 13 amino acids. Per germline, CDR1 MNHEY and CDR2 SVGEGT. CDR3 DNA sequence: TGTGCCAGCAGTGAGGGCGAACCCTACGAGCAGTACTTC. Translating it yields CASSEGEPYEQYF.

This clonotype was found a few times. The chain employs TRBV19 and TRBJ1-5; possibly TRBD1 for D (6 bases). Trimming shortened V by 1 base and J by 1 base, and 14 bases separated the two germline ends. The CDR3 consists of 17 residues. The V gene's germline CDR1 is LNHDA and CDR2 SQIVND (reference sequence). The CDR3 nucleotides are TGTGCCAGTAGTATAGTACTCGCTCAGGGGAGCAATCAGCCCCAGCATTTT. It codes for CASSIVLAQGSNQPQHF.